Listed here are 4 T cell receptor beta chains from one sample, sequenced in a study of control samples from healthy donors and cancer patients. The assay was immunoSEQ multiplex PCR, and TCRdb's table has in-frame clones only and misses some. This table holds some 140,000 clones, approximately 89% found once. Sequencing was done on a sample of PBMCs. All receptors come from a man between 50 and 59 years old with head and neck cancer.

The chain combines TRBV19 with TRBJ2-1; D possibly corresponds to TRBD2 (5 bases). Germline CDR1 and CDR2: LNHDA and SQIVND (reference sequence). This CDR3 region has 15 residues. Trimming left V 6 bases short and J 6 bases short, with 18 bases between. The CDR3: CASRPYAEVRNEQFF. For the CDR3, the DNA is TGTGCCAGTAGACCCTACGCGGAGGTCCGCAATGAGCAGTTCTTC. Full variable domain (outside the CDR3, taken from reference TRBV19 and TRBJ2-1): DGGITQSPKYLFRKEGQNVTLSCEQNLNHDAMYWYRQDPGQGLRLIYYSQIVNDFQKGDIAEGYSVSREKKESFPLTVTSAQKNPTAFYLCASRPYAEVRNEQFFGPGTRLTVL.

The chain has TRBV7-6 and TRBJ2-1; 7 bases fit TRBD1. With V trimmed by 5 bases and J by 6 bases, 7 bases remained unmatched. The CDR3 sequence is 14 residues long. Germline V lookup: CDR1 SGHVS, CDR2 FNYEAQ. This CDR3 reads CASSPSTGTNEQFF. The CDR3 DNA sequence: TGTGCCAGCAGCCCTTCGACAGGGACCAATGAGCAGTTCTTC.

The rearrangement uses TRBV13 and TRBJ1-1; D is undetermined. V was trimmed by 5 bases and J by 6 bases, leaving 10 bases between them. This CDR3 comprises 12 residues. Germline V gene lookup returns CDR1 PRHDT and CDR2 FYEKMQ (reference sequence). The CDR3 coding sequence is TGTGCCAGCAGCCGTATGGGAGCTGAAGCTTTCTTT. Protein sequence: CASSRMGAEAFF.

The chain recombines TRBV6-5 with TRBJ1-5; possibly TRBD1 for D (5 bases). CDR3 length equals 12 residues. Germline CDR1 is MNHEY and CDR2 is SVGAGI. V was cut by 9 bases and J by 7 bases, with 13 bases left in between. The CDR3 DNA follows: TGTGCCAGTCGGGGGGATTCGCAGCCCCAGCATTTT. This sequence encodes CASRGDSQPQHF.